This is a list of T cell receptor beta chains from one sample in a study of cytomegalovirus exposure and HLA in healthy donors. Only in-frame clones appear in the TCRdb table, and some are missing; sequencing was by immunoSEQ multiplex PCR. The data show some 150,000 clones, with around 84% seen just once and 3% held by the top ten. The sequencing input was PBMCs. The receptors were gathered from a man in his forties in good health and CMV-seropositive. The CDR3 runs from the conserved cysteine through the conserved F or W. A D gene is named only where the DNA matches it firmly. Size is stated for part of the rows, as once, few or many counts, or as a class when the clone is expanded.

TRBJ1-2 | once | TRBV6-5 | . | CASSYSRELGGYTF | TGTGCCAGCAGTTACTCGCGGGAGCTCGGCGGCTACACCTTC
TRBJ2-3 | . | TRBV7-6 | . | CASNGTPVNTDTQYF | TGTGCCAGCAACGGGACACCCGTAAACACAGATACGCAGTATTTT
TRBJ1-2 | . | TRBV6-5 | . | CASRETGKGNYGYTF | TGTGCCAGCAGAGAAACGGGGAAAGGAAACTATGGCTACACCTTC
TRBJ2-7 | . | TRBV5-1 | . | CASSLAATSPYEQYF | TGCGCCAGCAGCTTGGCCGCTACTAGTCCCTACGAGCAGTACTTC
TRBJ2-7 | . | TRBV2 | . | CASRRDSSYEQYF | TGTGCCAGCAGGCGGGACAGCTCCTACGAGCAGTACTTC
TRBJ2-7 | once | TRBV6-6 | TRBD1 | CASSYTGENYEQYF | TGTGCCAGCAGTTACACAGGGGAAAACTACGAGCAGTACTTC
TRBJ1-5 | few | TRBV2 | . | CASSEVEDREGNNQPQHF | TGTGCCAGCAGTGAAGTTGAAGACCGCGAGGGTAACAATCAGCCCCAGCATTTT
TRBJ2-1 | . | TRBV5-5 | TRBD2 | CASSSPSGYSYNEQFF | TGTGCCAGCAGCTCCCCTAGCGGTTACTCCTACAATGAGCAGTTCTTC
TRBJ1-3 | . | TRBV19 | . | CATRGASGNTIYF | TGTGCCACTCGAGGAGCCTCTGGAAACACCATATATTTT
TRBJ2-1 | . | TRBV27 | . | CASSPRDFDYNEQFF | TGTGCCAGCAGTCCCCGGGACTTCGATTACAATGAGCAGTTCTTC
TRBJ1-3 | once | TRBV14 | . | CASSQARFSGNTIYF | TGTGCCAGCAGCCAAGCGCGGTTCTCTGGAAACACCATATATTTT
TRBJ2-3 | . | TRBV9 | . | CASSVQTGNTQYF | TGTGCCAGCAGCGTCCAAACAGGGAATACGCAGTATTTT
TRBJ1-2 | once | TRBV4-2 | TRBD1 | CASSPPTGNYGYTF | TGTGCCAGCAGCCCCCCGACAGGGAACTATGGCTACACCTTC
TRBJ2-2 | . | TRBV6-5 | TRBD2 | CATSGGTTHTGELFF | TGTGCCACCTCCGGGGGGACGACTCACACCGGGGAGCTGTTTTTT
TRBJ1-4 | . | TRBV5-6 | . | CASSLARVTGYNEKLFF | TGTGCCAGCAGCTTGGCGAGGGTCACAGGGTATAATGAAAAACTGTTTTTT
TRBJ2-7 | . | TRBV18 | . | CASSPPAGLSYEQYF | TGTGCCAGCTCACCACCAGCAGGGCTCTCCTACGAGCAGTACTTC
TRBJ2-5 | . | TRBV7-2 | . | CASSLPPLEQYF | TGTGCCAGCAGCCTCCCACCCTTAGAGCAGTACTTC
TRBJ2-4 | . | TRBV29-1 | . | CSVEKGHIAKNIQYF | TGCAGCGTTGAAAAGGGACACATAGCCAAAAACATTCAGTACTTC